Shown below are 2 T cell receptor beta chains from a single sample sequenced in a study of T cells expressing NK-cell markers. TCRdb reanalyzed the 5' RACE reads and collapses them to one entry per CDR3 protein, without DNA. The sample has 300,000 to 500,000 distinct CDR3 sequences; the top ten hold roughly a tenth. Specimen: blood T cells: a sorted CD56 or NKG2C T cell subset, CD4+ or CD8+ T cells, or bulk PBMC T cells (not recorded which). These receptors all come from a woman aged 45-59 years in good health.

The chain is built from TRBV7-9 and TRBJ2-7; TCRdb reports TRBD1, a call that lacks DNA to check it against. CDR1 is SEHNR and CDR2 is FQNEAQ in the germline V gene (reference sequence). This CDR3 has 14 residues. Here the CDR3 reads CASRGTGTSHEQYF. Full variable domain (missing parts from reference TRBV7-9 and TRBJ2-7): DTGVSQNPRHKITKRGQNVTFRCDPISEHNRLYWYRQTLGQGPEFLTYFQNEAQLEKSRLLSDRFSAERPKGSFSTLEIQRTEQGDSAMYLCASRGTGTSHEQYFGPGTRLTVT.

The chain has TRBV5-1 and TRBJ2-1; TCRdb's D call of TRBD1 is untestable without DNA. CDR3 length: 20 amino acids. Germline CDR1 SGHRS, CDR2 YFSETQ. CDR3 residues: CASSSTGAVLAGAAYNEQFF.